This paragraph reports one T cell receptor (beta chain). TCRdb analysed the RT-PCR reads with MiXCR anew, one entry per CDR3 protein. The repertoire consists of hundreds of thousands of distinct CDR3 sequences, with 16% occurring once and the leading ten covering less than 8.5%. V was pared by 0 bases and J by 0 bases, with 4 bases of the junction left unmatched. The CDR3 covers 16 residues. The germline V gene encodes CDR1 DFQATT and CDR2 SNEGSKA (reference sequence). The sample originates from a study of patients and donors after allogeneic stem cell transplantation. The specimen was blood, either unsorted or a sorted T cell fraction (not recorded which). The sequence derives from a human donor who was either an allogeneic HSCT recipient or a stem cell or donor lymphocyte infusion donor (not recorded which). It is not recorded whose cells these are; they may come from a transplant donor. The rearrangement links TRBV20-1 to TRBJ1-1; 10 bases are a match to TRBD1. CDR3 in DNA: TGCAGTGCTAGAGATAGACAGGGGGCGGTGAACACTGAAGCTTTCTTT. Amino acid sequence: CSARDRQGAVNTEAFF.